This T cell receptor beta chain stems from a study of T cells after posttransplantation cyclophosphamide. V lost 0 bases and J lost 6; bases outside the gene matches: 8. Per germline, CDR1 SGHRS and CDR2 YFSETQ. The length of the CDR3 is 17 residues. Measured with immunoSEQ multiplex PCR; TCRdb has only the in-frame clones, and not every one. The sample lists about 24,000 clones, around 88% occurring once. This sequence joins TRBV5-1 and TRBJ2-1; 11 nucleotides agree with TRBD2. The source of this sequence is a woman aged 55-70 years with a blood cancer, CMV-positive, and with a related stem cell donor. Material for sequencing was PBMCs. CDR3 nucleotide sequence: TGCGCCAGCAGCTTGGAACGGCCGGGACTAGCGGCCAATGAGCAGTTCTTC. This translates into CASSLERPGLAANEQFF.